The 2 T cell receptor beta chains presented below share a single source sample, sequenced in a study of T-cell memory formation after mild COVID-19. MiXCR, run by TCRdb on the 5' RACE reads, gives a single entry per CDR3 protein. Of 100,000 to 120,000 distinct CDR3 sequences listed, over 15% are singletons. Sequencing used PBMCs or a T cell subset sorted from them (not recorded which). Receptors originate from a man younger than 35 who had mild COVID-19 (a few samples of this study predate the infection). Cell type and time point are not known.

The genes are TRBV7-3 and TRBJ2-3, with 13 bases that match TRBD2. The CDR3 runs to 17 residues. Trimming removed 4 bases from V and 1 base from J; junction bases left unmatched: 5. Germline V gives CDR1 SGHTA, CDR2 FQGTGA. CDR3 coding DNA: TGTGCCAGCAGCTCGGGAGGACTAGCGGGGGGCACAGATACGCAGTATTTT. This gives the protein CASSSGGLAGGTDTQYF.

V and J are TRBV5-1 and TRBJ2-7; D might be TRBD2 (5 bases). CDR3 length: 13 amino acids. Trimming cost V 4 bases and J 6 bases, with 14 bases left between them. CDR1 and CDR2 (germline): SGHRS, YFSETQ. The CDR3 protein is CASSPLGSSEQYV. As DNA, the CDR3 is TGCGCCAGCAGCCCACTAGGTTCGAGCGAGCAGTACGTC.